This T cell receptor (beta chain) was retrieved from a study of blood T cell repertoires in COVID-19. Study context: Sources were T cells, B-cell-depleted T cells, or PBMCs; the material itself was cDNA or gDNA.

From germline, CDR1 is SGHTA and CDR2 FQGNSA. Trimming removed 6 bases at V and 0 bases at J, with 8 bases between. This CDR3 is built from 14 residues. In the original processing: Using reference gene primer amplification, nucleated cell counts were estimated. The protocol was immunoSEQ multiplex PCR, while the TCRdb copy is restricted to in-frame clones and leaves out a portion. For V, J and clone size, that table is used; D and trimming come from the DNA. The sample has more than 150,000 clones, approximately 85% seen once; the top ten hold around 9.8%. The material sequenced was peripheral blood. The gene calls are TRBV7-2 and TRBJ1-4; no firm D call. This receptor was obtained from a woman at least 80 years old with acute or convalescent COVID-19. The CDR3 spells CASRPSATNEKLFF. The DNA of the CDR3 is TGTGCCAGCAGACCGAGTGCAACTAATGAAAAACTGTTTTTT. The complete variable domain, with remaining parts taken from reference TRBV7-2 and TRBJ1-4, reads GAGVSQSPSNKVTEKGKDVELRCDPISGHTALYWYRQSLGQGLEFLIYFQGNSAPDKSGLPSDRFSAERTGGSVSTLTIQRTQQEDSAVYLCASRPSATNEKLFFGSGTQLSVL.